The T cell receptor (beta chain) described here comes from a study of blood T cell repertoires in COVID-19. Study-level background: Nucleic acid was either cDNA or gDNA, and it came from T cells, B-cell-depleted T cells, or PBMCs.

The protocol was immunoSEQ multiplex PCR, while the TCRdb copy is restricted to in-frame clones and leaves out a portion. Here the sample spans roughly 160,000 clones, around 80% being singletons. This TCR was recovered from an older woman in a cohort exposed to, infected with or recovered from COVID-19 (not recorded which). Specimen: PBMCs or T cells enriched from blood (not recorded which).

The CDR3 spells CASHFSGTGKETQYF. The CDR3 nucleotides are TGTGCCAGCCACTTCTCGGGGACAGGGAAGGAGACCCAGTACTTC. V and J are TRBV28 and TRBJ2-5, with TRBD1 matching over 9 bases. V trimming: 8 bases; J trimming: 5 bases; junction bases outside the gene matches: 12. The length of the CDR3 is 15 residues. CDR1 and CDR2 (germline): MDHEN, SYDVKM.